The 22 T cell receptor beta chains below come from one sample, sequenced in a study of shared T cell receptors in the human thymus. The assay was immunoSEQ multiplex PCR, and TCRdb's table has in-frame clones only and misses some. The data contain 550,000 to 800,000 clones, 70% to 90% of them singletons. Separately, the same data were catalogued under a study of human thymus T cells.

Sample: thymocytes. All receptors derive from a girl under three years old with a congenital heart defect.

With regard to this clone: One end of the junction does not line up with germline, which may come from a read error. The chain carries TRBV27 and TRBJ1-6, with a possible D match to TRBD1 (6 bases). The CDR3 runs 11 residues. CDR1 MNHEY and CDR2 SMNVEV come from the germline V gene (reference sequence). The CDR3 here is CASNLQGPLHF. Written as DNA, the CDR3 is TGTGCCAGCAATTTACAGGGCCCCCTCCACTTT.

This clone has a single count. The DNA for the CDR3 is TGTGCCAGCGCCATCGGGGGACAGGGGGTTCCGGGATGCTATGGCTACACCTTC. Its protein product is CASAIGGQGVPGCYGYTF. The chain combines TRBV27 with TRBJ1-2, with TRBD1 identical over 11 bases. Losses at the gene ends were 8 bases for V and 4 bases for J; bases not matched to a gene: 18. Germline lookup yields CDR1 MNHEY and CDR2 SMNVEV (reference sequence). The CDR3 length is 18 residues.

This clone was observed once. The chain carries TRBV7-8 and TRBJ1-5, with TRBD1 matching over 8 bases. The CDR3 runs to 18 residues. Trimming took 2 bases from V and 2 from J; bases not matched to a gene: 11. Germline V gene sequence: CDR1 SGHVS, CDR2 FQNEAQ. The CDR3: CASSLLDREFRGNQPQHF. The CDR3, as DNA: TGTGCCAGCAGCTTACTGGACAGGGAATTTCGGGGCAATCAGCCCCAGCATTTT.

The chain couples TRBV27 to TRBJ2-3; 8 bases are a match to TRBD1. CDR3 size: 16 residues. The ends lost 3 bases at V and 5 bases at J; junction bases unmatched: 10. CDR1 and CDR2 from the germline V gene are MNHEY and SMNVEV (reference sequence). The CDR3 DNA is TGTGCCAGCAGTTTTACAGGGGGAACAGGGGGAGATACGCAGTATTTT. Protein product: CASSFTGGTGGDTQYF.

The V and J genes are TRBV10-1 and TRBJ2-1, with TRBD2 matching 11 bases. From germline, CDR1 is WNHNN and CDR2 SYGVQD (reference sequence). The V segment lost 3 bases and the J segment 0 bases; nucleotides outside the gene matches: 13. This CDR3 has 20 amino acids. The CDR3 sequence is CASSDRLAGGLLGSYNEQFF. The CDR3 nucleotides read TGCGCCAGCAGTGACCGGCTAGCGGGGGGCCTCCTCGGCTCCTACAATGAGCAGTTCTTC.

The chain employs TRBV7-9 and TRBJ2-1, with D perhaps matching TRBD1 (5 bases). This CDR3 has 16 amino acids. The V gene lost 7 bases and the J gene lost 3 bases, with 19 bases spanning the gap. The germline gives CDR1 SEHNR, CDR2 FQNEAQ (reference sequence). CDR3 sequence (DNA): TGTGCCAGCAATGTCAGAACTCAGGGCAACTACAATGAGCAGTTCTTC. It is translated as CASNVRTQGNYNEQFF.

The J gene is TRBJ2-1, the V gene TRBV18, with 8 bases aligning to TRBD1. V dropped 1 base and J dropped 4; count of bases not matched to a gene: 6. The CDR3 is 16 amino acids. Per germline, CDR1 KGHSH and CDR2 LQKENI. As DNA, the CDR3 is TGTGCCAGCTCACCACTAACAGGACAGGGATACAATGAGCAGTTCTTC. This sequence encodes CASSPLTGQGYNEQFF.

J is TRBJ1-1 and V is TRBV29-1; D perhaps matches TRBD1 (6 bases). V gave up 1 base and J gave up 4 bases, with 13 bases separating them. The germline V gene encodes CDR1 SQVTM and CDR2 ANQGSEA. The CDR3 is 14 residues long. This CDR3 reads CSVEGQGPGTEAFF. CDR3 nucleotides: TGCAGCGTTGAAGGGCAGGGGCCGGGCACTGAAGCTTTCTTT.

The CDR3 region is CASSLAISGTVDYGYTF. The CDR3 bases are TGCGCCAGCAGCTTGGCGATTTCCGGGACAGTCGACTATGGCTACACCTTC. The chain joins TRBV5-1 to TRBJ1-2; 7 bases fit TRBD1. Trimming removed 0 bases from V and 3 bases from J; junction bases left unmatched: 11. This CDR3 region has 17 residues. Germline V gene sequence: CDR1 SGHRS, CDR2 YFSETQ.

This clone was detected a few times. This chain connects TRBV9 to TRBJ2-6; possibly TRBD1 for D (5 bases). V lost 3 bases and J 1 base, leaving 20 bases between the germline ends. This CDR3 is 19 amino acids long. Germline loops: CDR1 SGDLS, CDR2 YYNGEE. The CDR3 DNA follows: TGTGCCAGCAGCGCCATAGACAGCCCAGTTTCGTCTGGGGCCAACGTCCTGACTTTC. It is translated as CASSAIDSPVSSGANVLTF.

This sequence joins TRBV2 and TRBJ1-3; TRBD1 agrees at 7 bases. Trimming removed 10 bases from V and 1 base from J; junction bases left unmatched: 13. The germline CDR1 and CDR2 sequences are SNHLY and FYNNEI. The CDR3 extends over 16 amino acids. The CDR3 here is CATTKQGSWSGNTIYF. The CDR3 region has the DNA TGTGCCACAACGAAACAGGGGAGCTGGTCTGGAAACACCATATATTTT.

A single count supports this clone. This chain joins TRBV18 and TRBJ2-7; 7 positions match TRBD1. The CDR3 extends over 15 amino acids. V gave up 2 bases and J gave up 4 bases; unmatched junction bases: 8. Germline CDR1 reads KGHSH; CDR2 reads LQKENI. DNA of the CDR3: TGTGCCAGCTCACCATTAGGACAGGCCACTTACGAGCAGTACTTC. Protein product: CASSPLGQATYEQYF.

This chain joins TRBV7-4 and TRBJ2-5; TRBD1 aligns across 8 bases. V gave up 4 bases and J gave up 3 bases; unmatched junction bases: 16. Germline V gene data show CDR1 as SGHVT and CDR2 as SQSDAQ. The CDR3 runs 18 residues. In DNA, the CDR3 is TGTGCCAGCAGCTCCCTACAATTACCGGGACAGGAAAAAGAGACCCAGTACTTC. Translating gives CASSSLQLPGQEKETQYF.

The chain couples TRBV7-8 to TRBJ2-7, with 7 positions matching TRBD1. This CDR3 is 17 amino acids long. Per germline, CDR1 SGHVS and CDR2 FQNEAQ. Trimming cost V 1 base and J 0 bases; bases outside gene matches: 9. CDR3 sequence reads: CASSLGLRRGNSYEQYF. DNA of the CDR3: TGTGCCAGCAGCTTAGGTCTTCGCAGGGGGAACTCCTACGAGCAGTACTTC. Based on the CDR3 plus reference TRBV7-8 and TRBJ2-7, the full variable domain is GAGVSQSPRYKVAKRGQDVALRCDPISGHVSLFWYQQALGQGPEFLTYFQNEAQLDKSGLPSDRFFAERPEGSVSTLKIQRTQQEDSAVYLCASSLGLRRGNSYEQYFGPGTRLTVT.

This clone has more than one count but fewer than ten. This chain connects TRBV7-2 to TRBJ2-3, with D hard to call. Trimming shortened V by 5 bases and J by 1 base, and 10 bases separated the two germline ends. The CDR3 extends over 14 amino acids. CDR1 is SGHTA and CDR2 is FQGNSA in the germline V gene. The CDR3 loop is CASSLVSCTDTQYF. As DNA, the CDR3 is TGTGCCAGCAGCCTTGTCTCCTGCACAGATACGCAGTATTTT.

This clone has a single count. The V call is TRBV4-1, the J call TRBJ1-2; D gene uncertain. The V end was cut by 1 base, the J end by 7 bases, with 13 bases between. Germline lookup yields CDR1 MGHRA and CDR2 YSYEKL. The CDR3 totals 14 residues. The DNA for the CDR3 is TGCGCCAGCAGCCAAGGACAAGTTCCAGGTGGCTACACCTTC. Protein product: CASSQGQVPGGYTF.

This chain connects TRBV25-1 to TRBJ2-1, with 7 bases that match TRBD2. The J segment lost 2 bases and the V segment lost 7 bases, leaving 5 bases of the junction unmatched. Germline assignment: CDR1 MGHDK and CDR2 SYGVNS. The CDR3 is made up of 14 amino acids. As DNA, the CDR3 is TGTGCCAGCACCCCAGCGGGGCCCTACAATGAGCAGTTCTTC. As protein: CASTPAGPYNEQFF.

This chain joins TRBV5-8 and TRBJ2-1; the D is unclear. Germline V gene lookup returns CDR1 SGHTS and CDR2 YDEGEE. The CDR3 sequence is 14 residues long. The germline V and J ends were trimmed by 4 bases and 4 bases, with 12 bases remaining between them. The DNA for the CDR3 is TGTGCCAGCAGCCACGACACAATGTACAATGAGCAGTTCTTC. It codes for CASSHDTMYNEQFF.

The genes are TRBV5-5 and TRBJ2-3, with D uncertain. V lost 2 bases, J lost 2 bases, and 9 bases lay in between. Germline CDR1 is SGHKS and CDR2 is YYEKEE (reference sequence). This CDR3 has 14 residues. CDR3 bases: TGTGCCAGCAGCTTTAGCATCCCCACAGATACGCAGTATTTT. Amino acids: CASSFSIPTDTQYF.

The chain carries TRBV28 and TRBJ1-2; D gene ambiguous. CDR1 and CDR2 (germline): MDHEN, SYDVKM. The CDR3 length is 12 residues. Deletions cut 3 bases from V and 8 bases from J, with 10 bases between. CDR3 nucleotides: TGTGCCAGCAGTTTTCTACCAGGCGGCTACACCTTC. Translating it yields CASSFLPGGYTF.

In regard to this clone: Distinct nucleotide sequences in the sample also encode this CDR3. The chain carries TRBV27 and TRBJ1-1; 11 bases are shared with TRBD1. J lost 1 base, V lost 2 bases, and 9 bases had no gene match. Germline CDR1 reads MNHEY; CDR2 reads SMNVEV (reference sequence). The CDR3 runs to 18 residues. DNA for the CDR3: TGTGCCAGCAGTTTAATATCGGGACAGGGGGAGAGGAACACTGAAGCTTTCTTT. This encodes CASSLISGQGERNTEAFF.

The chain is built from TRBV14 and TRBJ1-1; D is unresolved. The CDR3 consists of 19 residues. Per germline, CDR1 SGHDN and CDR2 FVKESK. With 4 bases removed from V and 8 bases from J, the gap between germline ends came to 32 bases. CDR3 amino acids: CASSPNPDPRSVGGREAFF. The CDR3, as DNA: TGTGCCAGCAGCCCTAATCCAGATCCCCGAAGCGTAGGAGGACGGGAAGCTTTCTTT.